These 9 T cell receptor beta chains share one sample of origin, sequenced in a study of T cell responses to AZD1222 COVID-19 vaccine. Produced via immunoSEQ multiplex PCR; TCRdb's table is partial and in-frame only. The sample carries 70,000 to 90,000 clones, more than 75% recorded once. Sequencing used peripheral blood, obtained on day 0 of AZD1222 vaccination. These TCRs come from an adult in good health.

The genes are TRBV28 and TRBJ1-2, with TRBD1 matching 9 bases. This CDR3 is built from 15 residues. Germline CDR1 MDHEN, CDR2 SYDVKM. Germline trimming cut 7 bases from V and 8 bases from J; bases unmatched to any gene: 14. The CDR3 reads CASTLWDRASRGYTF. CDR3 DNA sequence: TGTGCCAGCACCTTATGGGACAGGGCTAGTAGGGGCTACACCTTC.

The chain is built from TRBV6-6 and TRBJ1-5; TRBD1 agrees at 8 bases. The V gene end was trimmed by 11 bases and the J gene end by 6 bases; junction bases not matched to a gene: 3. Germline CDR1 and CDR2: MNHNY and SVGAGI (reference sequence). This CDR3 comprises 11 residues. CDR3 DNA sequence: TGTGCCGGACAGGGTTGTCAGCCCCAGCATTTT. This sequence encodes CAGQGCQPQHF.

The chain employs TRBV3-1 (or the pseudogene TRBV3-2) and TRBJ1-2, with D uncertain. The CDR3 is made up of 12 amino acids. The V end was cut by 4 bases, the J end by 5 bases, with 8 bases between. Germline V CDR1 and CDR2: LGHDT, YNNKEL (reference sequence). The CDR3 sequence: CASSRGIYGYTF. In DNA, the CDR3 is TGTGCCAGCAGCCGGGGAATATATGGCTACACCTTC.

V gene TRBV3-1 (or the pseudogene TRBV3-2) combines with J gene TRBJ1-1; 8 bases fit TRBD1. Germline V gene sequence: CDR1 LGHDT, CDR2 YNNKEL (reference sequence). CDR3 length equals 12 residues. V dropped 6 bases and J dropped 11; count of bases not matched to a gene: 8. The CDR3 DNA follows: TGTGCCAGCAGACAGGGGGACGGATGGGCTTTCTTT. This codes for CASRQGDGWAFF.

V gene TRBV7-6 combines with J gene TRBJ2-7; D is possibly TRBD2 (6 bases). Germline CDR1 SGHVS, CDR2 FNYEAQ. The CDR3 loop spans 13 amino acids. The germline V and J ends were trimmed by 5 bases and 7 bases, with 15 bases remaining between them. The CDR3 DNA follows: TGTGCCAGCAGCCAAGGGGAAGGGAGGGAGCAGTACTTC. Residues: CASSQGEGREQYF.

The chain has TRBV13 and TRBJ2-7, with D tentatively TRBD1 (5 bases). The CDR3 totals 14 residues. CDR1 is PRHDT and CDR2 is FYEKMQ in the germline V gene (reference sequence). V gave up 1 base and J gave up 5 bases, with 12 bases separating them. CDR3 residues: CASSLVGRPHEQYF. The CDR3 region has the DNA TGTGCCAGCAGCTTAGTGGGGCGCCCCCACGAGCAGTACTTC. The full variable domain, rest sourced from reference TRBV13 and TRBJ2-7, is AAGVIQSPRHLIKEKRETATLKCYPIPRHDTVYWYQQGPGQDPQFLISFYEKMQSDKGSIPDRFSAQQFSDYHSELNMSSLELGDSALYFCASSLVGRPHEQYFGPGTRLTVT.

This clone was observed at least ten times. The rearrangement uses TRBV27 and TRBJ2-1, with TRBD2 matching 10 bases. CDR1 and CDR2 (germline): MNHEY, SMNVEV (reference sequence). CDR3 size: 17 residues. J was trimmed by 4 bases and V by 6 bases; bases with no gene match: 12. The CDR3 DNA sequence: TGTGCCAGCAGCCGGACTAGCGGTCCTTCCGGGTACAATGAGCAGTTCTTC. It yields the protein CASSRTSGPSGYNEQFF.

This clone was observed a few times. The chain recombines TRBV5-1 with TRBJ2-2; D ambiguous. The CDR3 sequence is 12 residues long. Germline V gene lookup returns CDR1 SGHRS and CDR2 YFSETQ. The germline V and J ends were trimmed by 5 bases and 2 bases, with 4 bases remaining between them. CDR3 region: CASSYNTGELFF. The CDR3 DNA follows: TGCGCCAGCAGTTATAACACCGGGGAGCTGTTTTTT.

The genes are TRBV7-7 and TRBJ2-7, with D unclear. This CDR3 region has 13 residues. Trimming took off 4 bases at V and 6 bases at J, with 13 bases between the two ends. The germline V gene encodes CDR1 SSHAT and CDR2 FNYEAQ (reference sequence). Here the CDR3 reads CASSSEIGTEQYF. In DNA form, the CDR3 reads TGTGCCAGCAGCTCCGAAATCGGAACCGAGCAGTACTTC.